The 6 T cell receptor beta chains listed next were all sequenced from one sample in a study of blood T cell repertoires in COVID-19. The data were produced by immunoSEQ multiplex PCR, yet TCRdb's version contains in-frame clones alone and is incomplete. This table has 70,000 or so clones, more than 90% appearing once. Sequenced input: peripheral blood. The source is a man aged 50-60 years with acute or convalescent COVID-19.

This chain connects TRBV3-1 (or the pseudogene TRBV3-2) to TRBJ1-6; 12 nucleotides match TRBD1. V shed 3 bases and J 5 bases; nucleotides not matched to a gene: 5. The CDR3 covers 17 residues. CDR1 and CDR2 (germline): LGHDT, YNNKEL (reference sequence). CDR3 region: CASSHWGQGANNSPLHF. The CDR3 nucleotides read TGTGCCAGCAGCCACTGGGGACAGGGGGCTAATAATTCACCCCTCCACTTT.

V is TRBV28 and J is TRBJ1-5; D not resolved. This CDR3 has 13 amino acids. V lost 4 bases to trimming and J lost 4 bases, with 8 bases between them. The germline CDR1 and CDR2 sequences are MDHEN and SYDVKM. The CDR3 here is CASSSPMNQPQHF. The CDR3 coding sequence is TGTGCCAGCAGTTCCCCCATGAATCAGCCCCAGCATTTT.

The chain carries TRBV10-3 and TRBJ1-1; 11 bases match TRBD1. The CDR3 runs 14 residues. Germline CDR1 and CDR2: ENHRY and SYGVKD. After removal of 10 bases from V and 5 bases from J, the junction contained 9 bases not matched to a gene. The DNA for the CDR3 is TGTGCCACCCTTGGGACAGGGGGAGGAACTGAAGCTTTCTTT. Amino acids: CATLGTGGGTEAFF.

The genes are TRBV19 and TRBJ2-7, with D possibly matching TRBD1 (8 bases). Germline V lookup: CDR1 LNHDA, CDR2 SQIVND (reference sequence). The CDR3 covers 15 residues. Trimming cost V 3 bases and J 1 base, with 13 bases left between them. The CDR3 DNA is TGTGCCAGTAGTATGAAACAGGGGGGGTCCTACGAGCAGTACTTC. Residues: CASSMKQGGSYEQYF.

The CDR3 nucleotides are TGTGCCAGCAGCCCAAGGCTAGGGGGCGCGGTTGGCTACACCTTC. This gives the protein CASSPRLGGAVGYTF. The rearrangement uses TRBV5-4 and TRBJ1-2; 7 bases line up with TRBD1. This CDR3 is 15 amino acids long. The V gene end was trimmed by 4 bases and the J gene end by 7 bases; junction bases not matched to a gene: 13. The germline CDR1 and CDR2 sequences are SGHNT and YYREEE (reference sequence).

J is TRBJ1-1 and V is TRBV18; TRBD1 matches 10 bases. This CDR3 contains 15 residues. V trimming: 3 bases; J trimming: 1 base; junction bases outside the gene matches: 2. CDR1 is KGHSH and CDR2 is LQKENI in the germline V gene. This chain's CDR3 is CASSPWDRGNTEAFF. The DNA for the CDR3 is TGTGCCAGCTCACCCTGGGACAGGGGGAACACTGAAGCTTTCTTT.